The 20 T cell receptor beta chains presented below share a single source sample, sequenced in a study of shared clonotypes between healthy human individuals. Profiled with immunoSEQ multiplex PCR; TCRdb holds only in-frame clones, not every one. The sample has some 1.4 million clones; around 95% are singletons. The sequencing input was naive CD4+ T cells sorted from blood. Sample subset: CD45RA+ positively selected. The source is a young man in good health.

The CDR3 is CASSLGGSRTDTQYF. Written as DNA, the CDR3 is TGTGCCAGCAGTTTGGGGGGGAGTAGAACAGATACGCAGTATTTT. This chain joins TRBV28 and TRBJ2-3; 7 bases are a match to TRBD2. Germline assignment: CDR1 MDHEN and CDR2 SYDVKM. CDR3 length equals 15 residues. V lost 3 bases and J lost 3; bases outside the gene matches: 6.

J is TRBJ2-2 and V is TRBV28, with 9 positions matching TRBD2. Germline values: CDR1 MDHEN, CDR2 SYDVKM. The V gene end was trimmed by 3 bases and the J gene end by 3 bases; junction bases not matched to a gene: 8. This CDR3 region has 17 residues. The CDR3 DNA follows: TGTGCCAGCAGTTTGGTAATAGCGGGAGATGACACCGGGGAGCTGTTTTTT. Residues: CASSLVIAGDDTGELFF.

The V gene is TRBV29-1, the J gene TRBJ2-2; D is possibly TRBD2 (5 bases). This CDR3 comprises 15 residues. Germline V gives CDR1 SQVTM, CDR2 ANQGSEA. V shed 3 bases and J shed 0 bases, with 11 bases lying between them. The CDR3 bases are TGCAGCGTTGAGTGGAGGACGTCGAACACCGGGGAGCTGTTTTTT. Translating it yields CSVEWRTSNTGELFF.

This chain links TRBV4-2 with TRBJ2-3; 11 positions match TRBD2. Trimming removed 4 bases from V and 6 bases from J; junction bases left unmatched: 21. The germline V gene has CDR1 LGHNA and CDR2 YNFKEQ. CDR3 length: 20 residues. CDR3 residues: CASSPNRLAGGGRIPDTQYF. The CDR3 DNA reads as TGTGCCAGCAGCCCTAACCGGCTAGCGGGAGGTGGAAGAATCCCCGATACGCAGTATTTT.

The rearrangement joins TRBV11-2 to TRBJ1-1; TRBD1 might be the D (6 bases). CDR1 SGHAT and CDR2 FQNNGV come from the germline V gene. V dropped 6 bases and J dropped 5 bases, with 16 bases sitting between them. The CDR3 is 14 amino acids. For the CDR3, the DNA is TGTGCCAGCAGTCGTCCGGGGGGCGGGACTGAAGCTTTCTTT. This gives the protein CASSRPGGGTEAFF.

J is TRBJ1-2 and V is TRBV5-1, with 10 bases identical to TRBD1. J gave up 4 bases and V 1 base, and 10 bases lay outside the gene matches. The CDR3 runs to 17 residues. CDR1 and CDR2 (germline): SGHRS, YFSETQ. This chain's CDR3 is CASSLSAIRDRGYGYTF. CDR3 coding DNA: TGCGCCAGCAGCTTGTCCGCCATCCGGGACAGGGGCTATGGCTACACCTTC.

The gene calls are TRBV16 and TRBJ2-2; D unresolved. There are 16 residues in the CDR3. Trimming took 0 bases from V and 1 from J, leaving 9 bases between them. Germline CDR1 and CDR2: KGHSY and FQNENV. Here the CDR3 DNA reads TGTGCCAGCAGCCAATCAGAACAAATGAACACCGGGGAGCTGTTTTTT. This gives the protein CASSQSEQMNTGELFF.

CDR3 amino acids: CASSFASRGKNIQYF. The CDR3 coding sequence is TGCGCCAGCAGCTTCGCCTCTAGAGGCAAAAACATTCAGTACTTC. V and J are TRBV5-1 and TRBJ2-4; D unresolved. This CDR3 comprises 15 residues. Germline V CDR1 and CDR2: SGHRS, YFSETQ. Trimming shortened V by 2 bases and J by 3 bases, and 12 bases separated the two germline ends.

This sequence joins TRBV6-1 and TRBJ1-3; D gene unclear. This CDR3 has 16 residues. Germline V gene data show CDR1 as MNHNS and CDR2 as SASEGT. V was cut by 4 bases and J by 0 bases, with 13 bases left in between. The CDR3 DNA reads TGTGCCAGCAGTGTCGAAAATTACAGCTCTGGAAACACCATATATTTT. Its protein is CASSVENYSSGNTIYF.

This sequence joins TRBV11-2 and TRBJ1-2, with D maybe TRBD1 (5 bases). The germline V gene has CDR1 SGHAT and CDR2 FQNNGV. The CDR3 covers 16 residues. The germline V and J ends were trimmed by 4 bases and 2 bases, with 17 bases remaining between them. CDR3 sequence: CASSSNGGGVNYGYTF. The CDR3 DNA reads TGTGCCAGCAGCTCCAATGGGGGGGGAGTCAACTATGGCTACACCTTC.

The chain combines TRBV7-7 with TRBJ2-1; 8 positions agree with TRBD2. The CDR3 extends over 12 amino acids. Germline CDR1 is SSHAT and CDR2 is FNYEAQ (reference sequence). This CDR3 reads CASSGLAGEQFF. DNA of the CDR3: TGTGCTAGCTCTGGACTAGCTGGTGAGCAGTTCTTC.

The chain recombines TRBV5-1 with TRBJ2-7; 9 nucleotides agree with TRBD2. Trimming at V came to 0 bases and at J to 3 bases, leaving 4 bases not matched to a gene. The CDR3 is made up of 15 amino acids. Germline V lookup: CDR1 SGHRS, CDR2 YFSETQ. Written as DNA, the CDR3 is TGCGCCAGCAGCTTGGACGGGACTAGCTTCTACGAGCAGTACTTC. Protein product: CASSLDGTSFYEQYF.

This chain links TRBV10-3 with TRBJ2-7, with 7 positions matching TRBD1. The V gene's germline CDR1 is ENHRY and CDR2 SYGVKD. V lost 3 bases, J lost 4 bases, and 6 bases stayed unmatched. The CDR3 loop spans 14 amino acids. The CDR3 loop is CAISDQGQPYEQYF. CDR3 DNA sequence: TGTGCCATCAGTGATCAGGGACAGCCTTACGAGCAGTACTTC.

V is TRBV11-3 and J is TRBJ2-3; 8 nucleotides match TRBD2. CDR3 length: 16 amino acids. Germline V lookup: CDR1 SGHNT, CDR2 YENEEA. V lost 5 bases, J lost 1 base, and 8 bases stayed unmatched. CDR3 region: CASSPGGAGGTDTQYF. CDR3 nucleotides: TGTGCCAGCAGCCCGGGAGGGGCCGGGGGCACAGATACGCAGTATTTT.

The CDR3 DNA is TGTGCCAGCAGCTTAGGGGCCGGGGAGCTGTTTTTT. The encoded protein is CASSLGAGELFF. J is TRBJ2-2 and V is TRBV7-7; D remains ambiguous. The CDR3 has 12 amino acids. The germline V gene has CDR1 SSHAT and CDR2 FNYEAQ (reference sequence). Deletions cut 1 base from V and 6 bases from J, with 3 bases between.

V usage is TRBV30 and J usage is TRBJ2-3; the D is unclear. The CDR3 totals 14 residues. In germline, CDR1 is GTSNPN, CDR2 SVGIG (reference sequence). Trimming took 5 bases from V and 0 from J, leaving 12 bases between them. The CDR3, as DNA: TGTGCCTGGCCTCCTCGATCTAGCACAGATACGCAGTATTTT. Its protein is CAWPPRSSTDTQYF.

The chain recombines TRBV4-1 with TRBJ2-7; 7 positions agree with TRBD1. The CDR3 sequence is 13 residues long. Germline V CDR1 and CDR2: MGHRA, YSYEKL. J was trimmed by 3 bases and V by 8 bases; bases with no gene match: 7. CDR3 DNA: TGCGCCAGCGCGATAGACAGGGTCTACGAGCAGTACTTC. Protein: CASAIDRVYEQYF.

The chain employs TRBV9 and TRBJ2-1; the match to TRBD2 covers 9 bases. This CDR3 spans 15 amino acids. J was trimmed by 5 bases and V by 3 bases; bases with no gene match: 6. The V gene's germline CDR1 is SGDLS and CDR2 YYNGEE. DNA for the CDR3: TGTGCCAGCAGCGCAACCGGGACTAGCCACAATGAGCAGTTCTTC. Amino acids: CASSATGTSHNEQFF.

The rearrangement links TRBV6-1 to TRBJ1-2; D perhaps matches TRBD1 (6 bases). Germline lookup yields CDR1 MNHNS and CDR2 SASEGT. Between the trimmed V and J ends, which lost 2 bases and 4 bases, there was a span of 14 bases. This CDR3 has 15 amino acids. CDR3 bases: TGTGCCAGCAGTGAAACGACGTGGACAGCCTATGGCTACACCTTC. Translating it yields CASSETTWTAYGYTF.

The CDR3 DNA reads as TGTGCCTGGAGTGTATGGCCCGGACTAGCGGGAACCGATCTGGGGGGTTACAATGAGCAGTTCTTC. It specifies CAWSVWPGLAGTDLGGYNEQFF. The rearrangement links TRBV30 to TRBJ2-1; TRBD2 matches 12 bases. Germline CDR1 reads GTSNPN; CDR2 reads SVGIG (reference sequence). V gave up 0 bases and J gave up 4 bases; unmatched junction bases: 22. The CDR3 loop spans 22 amino acids.